Below, 24 T cell receptor beta chains from the same sample are listed, as sequenced in a study of blood T cell repertoires in COVID-19. Only in-frame clones appear in the TCRdb table, and some are missing; sequencing was by immunoSEQ multiplex PCR. The table includes fewer than 15,000 clones, approximately 91% detected once. The sequenced material came from peripheral blood. The receptors shown here come from a human donor in a cohort sampled during active COVID-19.

The chain has TRBV6-5 and TRBJ1-4; 7 bases match TRBD1. The germline CDR1 and CDR2 sequences are MNHEY and SVGAGI. The CDR3 is 15 amino acids. The junction had 4 bases not matched to a gene; V was cut back by 6 bases and J by 0 bases. This CDR3 is CASRGQLATNEKLFF. The CDR3 nucleotides read TGTGCCAGCAGGGGACAGCTTGCAACTAATGAAAAACTGTTTTTT.

The chain recombines TRBV6-1 with TRBJ2-5, with D possibly matching TRBD1 (6 bases). From germline, CDR1 is MNHNS and CDR2 SASEGT. The CDR3 loop spans 14 amino acids. With 2 bases removed from V and 4 bases from J, the gap between germline ends came to 11 bases. The CDR3 sequence is CASSELLQGETQYF. CDR3 in DNA: TGTGCCAGCAGTGAACTGTTACAGGGAGAGACCCAGTACTTC.

This chain uses TRBV7-6 with TRBJ2-3, with D possibly matching TRBD2 (5 bases). The CDR3 loop spans 15 amino acids. From germline, CDR1 is SGHVS and CDR2 FNYEAQ. V lost 2 bases and J lost 3, with 12 bases in between. In DNA, the CDR3 is TGTGCCAGCAGCTTACTTCCCCCGGGGACAGATACGCAGTATTTT. Translation gives CASSLLPPGTDTQYF.

The chain uses TRBV4-2 and TRBJ1-5, with D perhaps matching TRBD1 (6 bases). Per the germline V gene, CDR1 is LGHNA and CDR2 is YNFKEQ. The germline V and J ends were trimmed by 0 bases and 0 bases, with 12 bases remaining between them. The CDR3 is 17 residues long. Here the CDR3 reads CASSQDRRDNSNQPQHF. CDR3 in DNA: TGTGCCAGCAGCCAAGACCGTAGGGACAATAGCAATCAGCCCCAGCATTTT.

J is TRBJ2-5 and V is TRBV13; 7 bases fit TRBD2. Germline CDR1 reads PRHDT; CDR2 reads FYEKMQ (reference sequence). With V trimmed by 2 bases and J by 2 bases, 5 bases remained unmatched. This CDR3 has 15 amino acids. DNA of the CDR3: TGTGCCAGCAGCTTAAGTGGGGGGGGGCAAGAGACCCAGTACTTC. Translation: CASSLSGGGQETQYF. Supplemented by reference TRBV13 and TRBJ2-5, the full variable domain reads AAGVIQSPRHLIKEKRETATLKCYPIPRHDTVYWYQQGPGQDPQFLISFYEKMQSDKGSIPDRFSAQQFSDYHSELNMSSLELGDSALYFCASSLSGGGQETQYFGPGTRLLVL.

As DNA, the CDR3 is TGTGCCAGCTCCGCGGACAGGACCTCCTACGAGCAGTACTTC. Translated: CASSADRTSYEQYF. The chain links TRBV18 to TRBJ2-7; 7 bases agree with TRBD1. With 6 bases clipped from V and 0 bases from J, the junction kept 5 bases outside the gene matches. The CDR3 runs to 14 residues. Germline V lookup: CDR1 KGHSH, CDR2 LQKENI.

This chain joins TRBV6-2 or TRBV6-3 and TRBJ2-2, with TRBD1 identical over 7 bases. Per germline, CDR1 MNHEY and CDR2 SVGEGT. The V segment lost 2 bases and the J segment 3 bases; nucleotides outside the gene matches: 3. The CDR3 is 15 residues long. CDR3 protein: CASSYEGADTGELFF. The CDR3, as DNA: TGTGCCAGCAGTTACGAGGGGGCGGACACCGGGGAGCTGTTTTTT.

The chain joins TRBV18 to TRBJ2-1, with 11 bases lining up with TRBD2. The junction had 5 bases not matched to a gene; V was cut back by 3 bases and J by 4 bases. The CDR3 length is 16 residues. The V gene's germline CDR1 is KGHSH and CDR2 LQKENI. The CDR3 coding sequence is TGTGCCAGCTCACCCCCGACTAGCGGGGTATACAATGAGCAGTTCTTC. It codes for CASSPPTSGVYNEQFF. Supplemented by reference TRBV18 and TRBJ2-1, the full variable domain reads NAGVMQNPRHLVRRRGQEARLRCSPMKGHSHVYWYRQLPEEGLKFMVYLQKENIIDESGMPKERFSAEFPKEGPSILRIQQVVRGDSAAYFCASSPPTSGVYNEQFFGPGTRLTVL.

The chain couples TRBV5-1 to TRBJ1-2; 7 nucleotides align to TRBD1. Germline V gene lookup returns CDR1 SGHRS and CDR2 YFSETQ. The CDR3 loop spans 14 amino acids. With 4 bases clipped from V and 4 bases from J, the junction kept 7 bases outside the gene matches. CDR3 sequence reads: CASSPQTGSYGYTF. The CDR3 DNA reads as TGCGCCAGCAGCCCACAGACAGGGAGCTATGGCTACACCTTC.

The chain recombines TRBV7-6 with TRBJ1-2; D gene uncertain. The CDR3 runs to 13 residues. Germline CDR1 SGHVS, CDR2 FNYEAQ. With 1 base removed from V and 6 bases from J, the gap between germline ends came to 9 bases. In nucleotides, the CDR3 is TGTGCCAGCAGCTTAGTGACTGGTCATGGCTACACCTTC. It translates to CASSLVTGHGYTF.

For the CDR3, the DNA is TGCAGCGTTGATAGGGGACAAAGCACAGATACGCAGTATTTT. Amino acid sequence: CSVDRGQSTDTQYF. V is TRBV29-1 and J is TRBJ2-3, with a weak D call TRBD1 (6 bases). The V end lost 3 bases, the J end lost 0 bases, and 10 bases lay between the germline ends. Germline CDR1 reads SQVTM; CDR2 reads ANQGSEA. The CDR3 consists of 14 residues.

The V and J genes are TRBV10-1 and TRBJ2-2, with 7 bases lining up with TRBD2. Germline loops: CDR1 WNHNN, CDR2 SYGVQD (reference sequence). The CDR3 contains 15 residues. V shed 3 bases, J shed 4 bases, and the junction held 5 bases outside the gene matches. CDR3 nucleotide sequence: TGCGCCAGCAGTGATACTAGCGTTGGCACCGGGGAGCTGTTTTTT. Protein sequence: CASSDTSVGTGELFF.

The rearrangement joins TRBV10-2 to TRBJ1-6; D uncertain. CDR3 length: 19 residues. The germline CDR1 and CDR2 sequences are WSHSY and SAAADI. The V end lost 3 bases, the J end lost 0 bases, and 18 bases lay between the germline ends. The CDR3 DNA sequence: TGCGCCAGCAGTGATCATGCGGCAGATTTTAACTCCTATAATTCACCCCTCCACTTT. It encodes CASSDHAADFNSYNSPLHF.

This chain joins TRBV5-1 and TRBJ2-3, with D possibly TRBD1 on 5 matching bases. From germline, CDR1 is SGHRS and CDR2 YFSETQ. The CDR3 consists of 13 residues. Trimming pared 4 bases from V and 3 bases from J, leaving 9 bases between. The CDR3 loop reads CASSDQGTDTQYF. In DNA form, the CDR3 reads TGCGCCAGCAGCGACCAGGGAACAGATACGCAGTATTTT.

The rearrangement joins TRBV29-1 to TRBJ1-6; tentatively, D is TRBD1 (5 bases). CDR1 is SQVTM, CDR2 ANQGSEA, per germline. V was cut by 5 bases and J by 7 bases, with 12 bases left in between. This CDR3 comprises 13 residues. This CDR3 reads CSVKDTSNSPLHF. CDR3 bases: TGCAGCGTTAAGGACACCTCAAATTCACCCCTCCACTTT. The variable domain in full, completed from reference TRBV29-1 and TRBJ1-6, reads SAVISQKPSRDICQRGTSLTIQCQVDSQVTMMFWYRQQPGQSLTLIATANQGSEATYESGFVIDKFPISRPNLTFSTLTVSNMSPEDSSIYLCSVKDTSNSPLHFGNGTRLTVT.

The rearrangement links TRBV3-1 (or the pseudogene TRBV3-2) to TRBJ2-1; 9 positions agree with TRBD2. CDR3 length equals 16 residues. Germline loops: CDR1 LGHDT, CDR2 YNNKEL (reference sequence). J gave up 6 bases and V 4 bases, and 10 bases lay outside the gene matches. CDR3 in amino acids: CASSPTLAGRFNEQFF. CDR3 DNA sequence: TGTGCCAGCAGCCCGACCCTAGCGGGGCGCTTCAATGAGCAGTTCTTC.

The genes are TRBV6-4 and TRBJ2-3; the D is unclear. The V gene lost 3 bases and the J gene lost 0 bases, with 4 bases spanning the gap. The CDR3 spans 13 residues. Germline V gene data show CDR1 as MRHNA and CDR2 as SNTAGT. The CDR3 DNA reads TGTGCCAGCAGTGAAGCGAGCACAGATACGCAGTATTTT. Encoded protein: CASSEASTDTQYF.

The chain combines TRBV11-3 with TRBJ2-1, with D maybe TRBD2 (6 bases). Germline V gene sequence: CDR1 SGHNT, CDR2 YENEEA. V lost 5 bases, J lost 6 bases, and 17 bases lay in between. The CDR3 contains 15 residues. The CDR3 sequence is CASSPRSGEVNEQFF. The CDR3 DNA sequence: TGTGCCAGCAGCCCCCGCTCGGGAGAAGTCAATGAGCAGTTCTTC.

In its sample, this clone was seen a few times. The chain uses TRBV7-9 and TRBJ1-5, with D perhaps matching TRBD1 (5 bases). The CDR3 totals 14 residues. The V gene's germline CDR1 is SEHNR and CDR2 FQNEAQ (reference sequence). Trimming pared 5 bases from V and 2 bases from J, leaving 10 bases between. The CDR3, as DNA: TGTGCCAGCAGCCCTGGAGGGGGCAATCAGCCCCAGCATTTT. Its protein product is CASSPGGGNQPQHF.

CDR3 amino acids: CASSPGSYEQYF. The CDR3 nucleotides read TGTGCCAGCAGTCCGGGTTCCTACGAGCAGTACTTC. This chain uses TRBV25-1 with TRBJ2-7, with unresolved D. Per the germline V gene, CDR1 is MGHDK and CDR2 is SYGVNS. Trimming cost V 5 bases and J 1 base, with 6 bases left between them. There are 12 residues in the CDR3.

The chain recombines TRBV4-3 with TRBJ1-4; TRBD1 is a possible D gene (6 bases). V lost 0 bases, J lost 3 bases, and 8 bases lay in between. This CDR3 spans 15 amino acids. CDR1 and CDR2 from the germline V gene are LGHNA and YSLEER. As DNA, the CDR3 is TGCGCCAGCAGCCAAGATGCAGGGGCTAATGAAAAACTGTTTTTT. It codes for CASSQDAGANEKLFF.

V usage is TRBV2 and J usage is TRBJ1-2, with 7 bases that match TRBD1. Trimming cost V 6 bases and J 1 base; bases outside gene matches: 2. The germline V gene has CDR1 SNHLY and CDR2 FYNNEI. The CDR3 sequence is 13 residues long. The CDR3 protein is CASRGDSNYGYTF. The CDR3 bases are TGTGCCAGCAGGGGGGACAGTAACTATGGCTACACCTTC. Supplemented by reference TRBV2 and TRBJ1-2, the full variable domain reads EPEVTQTPSHQVTQMGQEVILRCVPISNHLYFYWYRQILGQKVEFLVSFYNNEISEKSEIFDDQFSVERPDGSNFTLKIRSTKLEDSAMYFCASRGDSNYGYTFGSGTRLTVV.

The rearrangement uses TRBV6-2 or TRBV6-3 and TRBJ2-7; 10 nucleotides agree with TRBD1. The CDR3 is 14 residues long. J lost 5 bases, V lost 5 bases, and 6 bases had no gene match. Per the germline V gene, CDR1 is MNHEY and CDR2 is SVGEGT. The CDR3 loop is CASSGRDRGHEQYF. The CDR3 region has the DNA TGTGCCAGCAGTGGCCGGGACAGGGGACACGAGCAGTACTTC.

V is TRBV7-2 and J is TRBJ2-7; 7 bases align to TRBD2. This CDR3 has 15 amino acids. The V and J ends lost 1 base and 3 bases, in that order; junction bases with no gene match: 6. The germline V gene encodes CDR1 SGHTA and CDR2 FQGNSA. The DNA of the CDR3 is TGTGCCAGCAGCTTAGGTATTAGCGGGCTCTACGAGCAGTACTTC. It is translated as CASSLGISGLYEQYF.